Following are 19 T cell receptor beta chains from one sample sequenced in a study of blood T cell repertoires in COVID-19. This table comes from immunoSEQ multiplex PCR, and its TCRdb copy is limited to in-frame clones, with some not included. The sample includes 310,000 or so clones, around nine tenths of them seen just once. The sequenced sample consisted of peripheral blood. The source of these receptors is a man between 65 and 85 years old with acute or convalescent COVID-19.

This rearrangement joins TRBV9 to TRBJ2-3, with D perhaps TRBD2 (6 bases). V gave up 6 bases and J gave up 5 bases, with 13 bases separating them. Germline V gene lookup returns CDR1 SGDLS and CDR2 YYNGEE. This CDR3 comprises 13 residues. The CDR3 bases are TGTGCCAGCAATCAACCGGGGGAAGATACGCAGTATTTT. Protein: CASNQPGEDTQYF.

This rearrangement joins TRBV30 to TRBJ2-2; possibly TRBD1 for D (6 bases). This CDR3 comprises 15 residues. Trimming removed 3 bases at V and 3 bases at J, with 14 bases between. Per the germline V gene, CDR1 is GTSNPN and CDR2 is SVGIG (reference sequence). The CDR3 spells CAWRLQGSDTGELFF. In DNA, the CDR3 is TGTGCCTGGAGATTACAGGGTTCGGACACCGGGGAGCTGTTTTTT.

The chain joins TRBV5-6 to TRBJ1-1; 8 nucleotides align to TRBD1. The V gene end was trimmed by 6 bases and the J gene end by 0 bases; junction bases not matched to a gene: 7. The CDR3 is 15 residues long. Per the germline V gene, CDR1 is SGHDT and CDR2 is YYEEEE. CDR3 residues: CASTTGVGMNTEAFF. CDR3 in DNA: TGTGCCAGCACGACAGGGGTTGGGATGAACACTGAAGCTTTCTTT. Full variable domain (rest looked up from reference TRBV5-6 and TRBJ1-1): DAGVTQSPTHLIKTRGQQVTLRCSPKSGHDTVSWYQQALGQGPQFIFQYYEEEERQRGNFPDRFSGHQFPNYSSELNVNALLLGDSALYLCASTTGVGMNTEAFFGQGTRLTVV.

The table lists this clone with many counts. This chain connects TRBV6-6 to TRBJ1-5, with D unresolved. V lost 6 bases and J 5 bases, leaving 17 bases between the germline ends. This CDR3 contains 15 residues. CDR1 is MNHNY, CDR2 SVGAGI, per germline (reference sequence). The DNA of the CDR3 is TGTGCCAGCAGAGCCCGGGGAGAGGCACATCAGCCCCAGCATTTT. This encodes CASRARGEAHQPQHF.

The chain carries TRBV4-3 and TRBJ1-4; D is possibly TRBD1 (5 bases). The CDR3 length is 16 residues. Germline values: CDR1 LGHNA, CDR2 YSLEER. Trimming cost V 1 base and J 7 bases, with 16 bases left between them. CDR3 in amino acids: CASSQVRGEGGEKLFF. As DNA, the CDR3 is TGCGCCAGCAGCCAAGTACGGGGGGAAGGAGGTGAAAAACTGTTTTTT.

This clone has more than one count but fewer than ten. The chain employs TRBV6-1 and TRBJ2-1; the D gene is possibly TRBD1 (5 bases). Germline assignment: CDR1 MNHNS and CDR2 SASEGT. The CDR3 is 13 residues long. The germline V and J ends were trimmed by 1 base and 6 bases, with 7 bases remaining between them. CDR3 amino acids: CASSEERGNEQFF. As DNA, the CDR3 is TGTGCCAGCAGTGAAGAAAGGGGCAATGAGCAGTTCTTC.

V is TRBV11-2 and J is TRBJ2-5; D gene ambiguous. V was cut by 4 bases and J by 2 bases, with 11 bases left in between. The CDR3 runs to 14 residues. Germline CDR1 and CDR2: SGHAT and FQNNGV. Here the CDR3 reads CASSSHTFQETQYF. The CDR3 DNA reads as TGTGCCAGCAGCTCGCACACATTTCAAGAGACCCAGTACTTC.

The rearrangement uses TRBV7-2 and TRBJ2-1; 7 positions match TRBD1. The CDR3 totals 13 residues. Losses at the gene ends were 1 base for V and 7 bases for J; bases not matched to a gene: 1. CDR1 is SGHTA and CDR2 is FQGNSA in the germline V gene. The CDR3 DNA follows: TGTGCCAGCAGCTTAGACAGGGGTAATGAGCAGTTCTTC. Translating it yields CASSLDRGNEQFF.

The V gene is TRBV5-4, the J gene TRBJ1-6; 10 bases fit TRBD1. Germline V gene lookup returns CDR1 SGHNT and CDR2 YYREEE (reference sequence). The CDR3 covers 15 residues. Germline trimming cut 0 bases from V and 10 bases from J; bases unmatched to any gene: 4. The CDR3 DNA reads TGTGCCAGCAGCTTGGACCCGGACAGGGGGTCACCCCTCCACTTT. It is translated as CASSLDPDRGSPLHF.

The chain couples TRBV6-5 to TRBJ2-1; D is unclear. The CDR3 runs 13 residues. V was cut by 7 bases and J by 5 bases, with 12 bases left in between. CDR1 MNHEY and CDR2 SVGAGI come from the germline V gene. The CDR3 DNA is TGTGCCAGCAACCGAGAGATAGACAATGAGCAGTTCTTC. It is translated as CASNREIDNEQFF.

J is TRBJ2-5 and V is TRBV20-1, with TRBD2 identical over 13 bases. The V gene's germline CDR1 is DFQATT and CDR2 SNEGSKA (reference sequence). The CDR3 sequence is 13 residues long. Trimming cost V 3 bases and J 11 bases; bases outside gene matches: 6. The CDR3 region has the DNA TGCAGTGCTAGTGGGACTAGCGGGGAGTCTCAGTACTTC. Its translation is CSASGTSGESQYF.

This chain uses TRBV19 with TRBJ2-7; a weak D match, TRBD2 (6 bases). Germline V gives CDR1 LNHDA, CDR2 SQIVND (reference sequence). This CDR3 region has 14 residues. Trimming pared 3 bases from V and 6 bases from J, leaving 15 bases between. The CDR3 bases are TGTGCCAGTAGTATCGGCGGGGCCGGTGTCGAGCAGTACTTC. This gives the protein CASSIGGAGVEQYF.

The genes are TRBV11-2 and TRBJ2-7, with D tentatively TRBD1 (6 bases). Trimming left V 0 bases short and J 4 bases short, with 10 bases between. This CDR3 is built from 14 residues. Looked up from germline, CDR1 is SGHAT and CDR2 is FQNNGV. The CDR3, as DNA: TGTGCCAGCAGCTTAGATCCAGGGGCATACGAGCAGTACTTC. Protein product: CASSLDPGAYEQYF.

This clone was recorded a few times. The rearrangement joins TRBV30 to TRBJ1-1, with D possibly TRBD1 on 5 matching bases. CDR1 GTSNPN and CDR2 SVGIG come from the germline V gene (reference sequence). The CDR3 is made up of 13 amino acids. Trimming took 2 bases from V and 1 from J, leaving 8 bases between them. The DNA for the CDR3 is TGTGCCTGGAGTTGGGGGGGGAACACTGAAGCTTTCTTT. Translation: CAWSWGGNTEAFF.

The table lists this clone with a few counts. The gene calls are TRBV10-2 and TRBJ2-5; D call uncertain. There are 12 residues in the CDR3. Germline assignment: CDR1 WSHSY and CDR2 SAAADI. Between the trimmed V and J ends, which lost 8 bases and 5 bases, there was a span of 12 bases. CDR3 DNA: TGCGCCAGCGGGTCACATAGCGAGACCCAGTACTTC. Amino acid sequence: CASGSHSETQYF.

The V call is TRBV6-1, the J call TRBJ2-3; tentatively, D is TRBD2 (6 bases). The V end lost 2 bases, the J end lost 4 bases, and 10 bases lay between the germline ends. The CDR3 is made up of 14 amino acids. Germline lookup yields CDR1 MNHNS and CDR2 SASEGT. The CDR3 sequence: CASSERGSSDTQYF. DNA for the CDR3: TGTGCCAGCAGTGAACGGGGGTCTTCAGATACGCAGTATTTT.

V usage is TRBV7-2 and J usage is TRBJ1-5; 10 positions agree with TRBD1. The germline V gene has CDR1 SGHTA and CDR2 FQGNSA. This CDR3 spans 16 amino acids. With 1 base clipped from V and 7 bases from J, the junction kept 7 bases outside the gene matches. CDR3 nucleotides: TGTGCCAGCAGCTTAGGGGGACAGGGGAGTGGGCAGCCCCAGCATTTT. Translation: CASSLGGQGSGQPQHF.

The CDR3 spells CASSLVSGVPTKFSTDTQYF. The CDR3 region has the DNA TGCGCCAGCAGCTTGGTAAGCGGGGTACCGACGAAATTTAGCACAGATACGCAGTATTTT. The J gene is TRBJ2-3, the V gene TRBV5-1; TRBD2 matches 7 bases. The ends lost 0 bases at V and 0 bases at J; junction bases unmatched: 16. The CDR3 is made up of 20 amino acids. Germline V gene data show CDR1 as SGHRS and CDR2 as YFSETQ.

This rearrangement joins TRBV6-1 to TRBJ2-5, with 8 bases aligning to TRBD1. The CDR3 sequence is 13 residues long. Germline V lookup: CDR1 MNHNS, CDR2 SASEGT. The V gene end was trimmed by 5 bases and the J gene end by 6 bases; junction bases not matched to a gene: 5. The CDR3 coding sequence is TGTGCCAGCAGTTGGACAGGGCGGCAGACCCAGTACTTC. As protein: CASSWTGRQTQYF.